The source of this TCR beta chain is a study of blood T cell repertoires in COVID-19. The wider study: T cells, B-cell-depleted T cells, or PBMCs supplied cDNA or gDNA.

Under the authors' procedure: Estimated nucleated cell counts came from reference gene primer amplification. Sequencing was performed with immunoSEQ multiplex PCR; in TCRdb, only in-frame clones are kept and a portion is missing. V and J calls and clone size are as listed in that table; D and trimming were resolved from the DNA. The repertoire holds approximately 150,000 clones, with approximately 83% as singletons. The sequenced material came from peripheral blood. This TCR derives from a human donor in a cohort sampled during active COVID-19.

The CDR3 loop is CASRFQGGSNEKLFF. The CDR3 DNA follows: TGTGCCAGCAGGTTTCAGGGGGGATCTAATGAAAAACTGTTTTTT. The rearrangement uses TRBV27 and TRBJ1-4, with 7 bases identical to TRBD1. Germline lookup yields CDR1 MNHEY and CDR2 SMNVEV (reference sequence). V lost 6 bases and J lost 3; bases outside the gene matches: 7. CDR3 length equals 15 residues.